This record covers a single T cell receptor beta chain. Its antigen is currently unknown. Looked up from germline, CDR1 is SGHAT and CDR2 is FQNNGV. The ends were cut back, 11 bases at V and 5 bases at J, with 22 bases in the middle. CDR3 size: 15 residues. This specimen belongs to a study of cytomegalovirus exposure and HLA in healthy donors. Study-level results: Later work found that TCR association rates differed between HLA loci; DRB1 had the most and HLA-C the fewest. Some V segments, including TRBV6-2 and TRBV6-3, were excluded as indistinguishable. In a later analysis, HLA-associated TCR beta chains were more clonally expanded than equally common others.

PCR amplification relied on 60 Vbeta primers (plus 13 Jbeta primers). Repertoires were generated with immunoSEQ multiplex PCR, while TCRdb's copy carries only in-frame clones and drops some. The repertoire consists of more than 80,000 clones, with about 70% occurring once and the leading ten covering 8% to 9%. This chain links TRBV11-2 with TRBJ1-3, with a possible D match to TRBD1 (6 bases). The sequence was collected from a human donor in good health. Material for sequencing was PBMCs. CDR3 region: CASTPAGAGRNTIYF. Written as DNA, the CDR3 is TGTGCCTCCACCCCGGCGGGGGCAGGTAGAAACACCATATATTTT.